The TCR beta chain described here comes from a study of regulatory T cells in long-lasting Graves disease. The TCR beta library used iRepertoire HTBI primers with Arm-PCR amplification of CDR3. TCRdb reprocessed the multiplex PCR reads via MiXCR and lists one record per CDR3 protein. The repertoire consists of around 460,000 distinct CDR3 sequences, with 20% to 25% occurring once and the leading ten covering around 13%. The time point here: persistent/refractory GD, antithyroid drugs over 5 years with positive TRAb. PBMCs provided the RNA from which the TCR library was made. The CDR3 runs 12 residues. Germline CDR1 GTSNPN, CDR2 SVGIG (reference sequence). The V and J ends lost 3 bases and 3 bases respectively, with 9 bases between them. Many counts were recorded for this clonotype. Its antigen remains unidentified. Study-level points and caveats: Thyroid tissue went unexamined; only peripheral blood was analyzed. Persistent patients had more shared public clonotypes (2,741) than new patients (around 1,000).

Specimen: peripheral blood mononuclear cells (PBMCs), collected when the disease was refractory, from a patient treated with antithyroid drugs. The rearrangement uses TRBV30 and TRBJ2-7, with D maybe TRBD1 (7 bases). The TCR comes from a female donor with Graves disease. In DNA, the CDR3 is TGTGCCTGGAGCAGGGGGGACTACGAGCAGTACTTC. As protein: CAWSRGDYEQYF.